Listed here are 12 T cell receptor beta chains from one sample, sequenced in a study of T cell changes during pregnancy in multiple sclerosis. Clones were sequenced by immunoSEQ multiplex PCR, and TCRdb holds only the in-frame ones, with some missing. The sample consists of approximately 64,000 clones, roughly 90% of them appearing once. Sequenced here: peripheral blood, sampled in the first trimester of pregnancy. The receptors shown here come from a female donor with multiple sclerosis, enrolled in a pregnancy study.

V gene TRBV4-3 combines with J gene TRBJ2-7; TRBD2 is a possible D gene (5 bases). The germline V gene has CDR1 LGHNA and CDR2 YSLEER. The V gene lost 2 bases and the J gene lost 7 bases, with 12 bases spanning the gap. The CDR3 is 13 amino acids. CDR3 in DNA: TGCGCCAGCAGCCAACTCAGCGGAGGAGAGCAGTACTTC. It specifies CASSQLSGGEQYF.

The chain links TRBV29-1 to TRBJ1-5; D not certain. Per the germline V gene, CDR1 is SQVTM and CDR2 is ANQGSEA. Between the trimmed V and J ends, which lost 4 bases and 9 bases, there was a span of 16 bases. The length of the CDR3 is 13 residues. The CDR3 coding sequence is TGCAGCGTTGTGGAGGCAGACGACCGGCCCCAGCATTTT. Translated, it gives CSVVEADDRPQHF.

The chain links TRBV6-5 to TRBJ2-3, with a weak D call TRBD1 (5 bases). V lost 5 bases to trimming and J lost 3 bases, with 9 bases between them. The CDR3 is 13 amino acids. Looked up from germline, CDR1 is MNHEY and CDR2 is SVGAGI. The CDR3 coding sequence is TGTGCCAGCAGTCTCCCAGGGACAGATACGCAGTATTTT. This sequence encodes CASSLPGTDTQYF.

The gene calls are TRBV28 and TRBJ1-4, with a tentative D call TRBD1 (6 bases). With 8 bases removed from V and 3 bases from J, the gap between germline ends came to 10 bases. Germline V CDR1 and CDR2: MDHEN, SYDVKM. This CDR3 comprises 13 residues. CDR3 protein: CASRTVPNEKLFF. Written as DNA, the CDR3 is TGTGCCAGCCGGACAGTTCCTAATGAAAAACTGTTTTTT.

V and J are TRBV5-6 and TRBJ2-1; no clear D gene. Germline assignment: CDR1 SGHDT and CDR2 YYEEEE. The CDR3 is made up of 12 amino acids. Deletions cut 0 bases from V and 14 bases from J, with 12 bases between. The CDR3 reads CASSLVRGGEFF. The CDR3 DNA is TGTGCCAGCAGCTTGGTTCGCGGCGGCGAGTTCTTC.

The chain combines TRBV19 with TRBJ2-5, with 10 bases identical to TRBD1. Germline V gives CDR1 LNHDA, CDR2 SQIVND (reference sequence). Losses at the gene ends were 7 bases for V and 4 bases for J; bases not matched to a gene: 6. The CDR3 spans 14 residues. The CDR3 DNA is TGTGCCAGTACGTCCGGGACAGGGGTAGAGACCCAGTACTTC. This gives the protein CASTSGTGVETQYF.

The rearrangement joins TRBV11-2 to TRBJ2-1, with D possibly being TRBD2 (5 bases). The V gene's germline CDR1 is SGHAT and CDR2 FQNNGV. The V end lost 1 base, the J end lost 12 bases, and 10 bases lay between the germline ends. This CDR3 is 12 amino acids long. The CDR3 nucleotides read TGTGCCAGCAGCTTAGGAGGGAAGGGGCAGTTCTTC. Translation gives CASSLGGKGQFF. The variable domain in full, with the rest retrieved from reference TRBV11-2 and TRBJ2-1, is EAGVAQSPRYKIIEKRQSVAFWCNPISGHATLYWYQQILGQGPKLLIQFQNNGVVDDSQLPKDRFSAERLKGVDSTLKIQPAKLEDSAVYLCASSLGGKGQFFGPGTRLTVL.

The genes are TRBV7-3 and TRBJ2-3; TRBD1 matches 10 bases. The junction had 3 bases not matched to a gene; V was cut back by 3 bases and J by 3 bases. CDR3 length: 15 amino acids. In germline, CDR1 is SGHTA, CDR2 FQGTGA. This chain's CDR3 is CASSFSGQGTDTQYF. DNA of the CDR3: TGTGCCAGCAGCTTTTCGGGACAGGGGACAGATACGCAGTATTTT.

This sequence joins TRBV27 and TRBJ1-5; D is possibly TRBD1 (6 bases). The V and J ends lost 11 bases and 6 bases respectively, with 20 bases between them. The CDR3 has 14 residues. The V gene's germline CDR1 is MNHEY and CDR2 SMNVEV (reference sequence). CDR3 amino acids: CASPFDRLSQPQHF. CDR3 DNA: TGTGCCTCTCCATTCGACAGGTTAAGTCAGCCCCAGCATTTT.

The genes are TRBV9 and TRBJ1-1; 8 nucleotides match TRBD1. CDR1 is SGDLS, CDR2 YYNGEE, per germline. Germline trimming cut 4 bases from V and 1 base from J; bases unmatched to any gene: 15. This CDR3 contains 18 residues. In DNA form, the CDR3 reads TGTGCCAGCAGCCGACAGGGGATCGGAGGGGATTCGAACACTGAAGCTTTCTTT. This gives the protein CASSRQGIGGDSNTEAFF.

The chain couples TRBV5-6 to TRBJ2-2, with 9 bases matching TRBD1. Germline V gene data show CDR1 as SGHDT and CDR2 as YYEEEE. The CDR3 length is 15 residues. The V segment lost 2 bases and the J segment 5 bases; nucleotides outside the gene matches: 4. The CDR3 protein is CASSFTGTGTGELFF. The CDR3 nucleotides are TGTGCCAGCAGCTTTACCGGGACAGGGACCGGGGAGCTGTTTTTT. The entire variable domain, with the rest obtained from reference TRBV5-6 and TRBJ2-2, is as follows: DAGVTQSPTHLIKTRGQQVTLRCSPKSGHDTVSWYQQALGQGPQFIFQYYEEEERQRGNFPDRFSGHQFPNYSSELNVNALLLGDSALYLCASSFTGTGTGELFFGEGSRLTVL.

This clone was detected only a few times. The chain couples TRBV10-3 to TRBJ1-2; 7 nucleotides line up with TRBD1. Germline V gene data show CDR1 as ENHRY and CDR2 as SYGVKD. V dropped 6 bases and J dropped 0; count of bases not matched to a gene: 4. The CDR3 runs 14 residues. The CDR3 nucleotides read TGTGCCATCAGCCGGGGACAGTCTAACTATGGCTACACCTTC. Translated, it gives CAISRGQSNYGYTF.